This T cell receptor (beta chain) emerged from a study of identical twins. Study-level points and caveats: Carriage of fewer insertions was seen in abundant cord blood beta clonotypes, whereas memory repertoires showed none.

This clonotype showed up just a few times. Its specificity is not known. TCRdb called the 5' RACE reads again in MiXCR, with one record for every CDR3 protein. The table includes roughly 350,000 distinct CDR3 sequences, approximately 8.7% detected once. The germline V gene has CDR1 SGDLS and CDR2 YYNGEE. CDR3 length: 13 amino acids. V dropped 4 bases and J dropped 4 bases, with 8 bases sitting between them. The chain has TRBV9 and TRBJ2-2; no clear D gene. Sequencing was performed on naive T cells sorted from blood. The receptor's source is a woman in her 50s in good health. CDR3 protein: CASSQLGTGELFF. The CDR3 DNA is TGTGCCAGCAGCCAACTGGGCACCGGGGAGCTGTTTTTT. Complete variable domain (other parts from reference TRBV9 and TRBJ2-2): DSGVTQTPKHLITATGQRVTLRCSPRSGDLSVYWYQQSLDQGLQFLIQYYNGEERAKGNILERFSAQQFPDLHSELNLSSLELGDSALYFCASSQLGTGELFFGEGSRLTVL.